One and the same sample provided the 6 T cell receptor beta chains below, sequenced in a study of early T cells in non-severe SARS-CoV-2 infection (dated by TCRdb to the early 2020s). The method was 5' RACE. Sequenced on a NextSeq 500. Through fastp at Q25 and MiXCR, TCRdb rebuilt clones from the public reads, retaining in-frame beta chains. Every distinct CDR3 protein forms one entry, paired with its most common genes and DNA. Within this sample are under 70,000 distinct CDR3 sequences, with roughly an eighth of them counted one time only. The leading ten clones occupy about 10% of the sample. This material consisted of whole blood, taken at baseline. The source is an adult who was a healthcare worker with PCR-confirmed SARS-CoV-2 infection or an uninfected control (not recorded which).

Here the CDR3 reads CSVEGSGNTIYF. The CDR3 DNA follows: TGCAGCGTTGAGGGCTCTGGAAACACCATATATTTT. The V and J genes are TRBV29-1 and TRBJ1-3; no clear D gene. Germline CDR1 SQVTM, CDR2 ANQGSEA. This CDR3 is built from 12 residues. V shed 3 bases and J shed 0 bases, with 3 bases lying between them.

This clonotype was seen many times. The genes are TRBV20-1 and TRBJ2-7; 10 bases align to TRBD2. CDR3 length: 16 residues. Trimming at V came to 2 bases and at J to 1 base, leaving 8 bases not matched to a gene. CDR1 and CDR2 (germline): DFQATT, SNEGSKA (reference sequence). CDR3 DNA: TGCAGTGCTAGACTAGCGGGGGCCAAAATATCCTACGAGCAGTACTTC. Amino acid sequence: CSARLAGAKISYEQYF.

The J gene is TRBJ2-6, the V gene TRBV4-2; D is unclear. The CDR3 runs 13 residues. The ends were cut back, 6 bases at V and 0 bases at J, with 3 bases in the middle. From germline, CDR1 is LGHNA and CDR2 YNFKEQ. CDR3 nucleotides: TGTGCCAGCAGAGCCTCTGGGGCCAACGTCCTGACTTTC. It translates to CASRASGANVLTF.

This clonotype showed up many times. The chain couples TRBV10-3 to TRBJ2-1; 16 bases align to TRBD2. Trimming cost V 3 bases and J 10 bases; bases outside gene matches: 6. The CDR3 spans 16 residues. CDR1 is ENHRY and CDR2 is SYGVKD in the germline V gene. This CDR3 reads CAISDPGLAGGREQFF. Written as DNA, the CDR3 is TGTGCCATCAGTGACCCGGGACTAGCGGGGGGGCGAGAGCAGTTCTTC.

The rearrangement links TRBV5-1 to TRBJ2-7; D is perhaps TRBD1 (6 bases). The germline V and J ends were trimmed by 4 bases and 0 bases, with 14 bases remaining between them. Germline CDR1 is SGHRS and CDR2 is YFSETQ. The CDR3 is 15 amino acids. The CDR3 protein is CASSVDSQSSYEQYF. The CDR3 region has the DNA TGCGCCAGCAGCGTGGACAGTCAGTCCTCCTACGAGCAGTACTTC.

V is TRBV18 and J is TRBJ2-1; 7 nucleotides align to TRBD2. Germline V gene sequence: CDR1 KGHSH, CDR2 LQKENI. The J segment lost 5 bases and the V segment lost 6 bases, leaving 13 bases of the junction unmatched. This CDR3 spans 16 amino acids. The CDR3: CASSRASGGENNEQFF. The CDR3 nucleotides are TGTGCCAGCTCTCGTGCAAGTGGGGGGGAGAACAATGAGCAGTTCTTC.